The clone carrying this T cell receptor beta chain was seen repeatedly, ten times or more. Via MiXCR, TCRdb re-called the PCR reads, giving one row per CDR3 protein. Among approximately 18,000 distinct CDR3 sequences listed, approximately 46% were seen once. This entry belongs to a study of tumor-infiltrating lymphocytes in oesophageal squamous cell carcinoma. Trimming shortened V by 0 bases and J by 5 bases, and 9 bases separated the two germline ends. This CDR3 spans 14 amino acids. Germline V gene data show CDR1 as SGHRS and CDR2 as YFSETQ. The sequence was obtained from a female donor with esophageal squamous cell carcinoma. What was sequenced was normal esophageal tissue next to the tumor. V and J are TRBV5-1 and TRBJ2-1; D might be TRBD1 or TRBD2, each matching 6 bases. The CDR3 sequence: CASSLGRDNNEQFF. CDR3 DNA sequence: TGCGCCAGCAGCTTGGGGAGGGACAACAATGAGCAGTTCTTC.